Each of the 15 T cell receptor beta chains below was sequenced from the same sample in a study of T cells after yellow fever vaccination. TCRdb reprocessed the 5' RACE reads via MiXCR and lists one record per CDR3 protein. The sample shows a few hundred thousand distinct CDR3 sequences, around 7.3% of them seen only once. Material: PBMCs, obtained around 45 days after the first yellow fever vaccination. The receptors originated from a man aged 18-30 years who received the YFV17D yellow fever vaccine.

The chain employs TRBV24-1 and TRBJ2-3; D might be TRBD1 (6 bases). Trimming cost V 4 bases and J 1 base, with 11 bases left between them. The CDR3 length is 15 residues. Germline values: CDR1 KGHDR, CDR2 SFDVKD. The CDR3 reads CATSDQNRGTDTQYF. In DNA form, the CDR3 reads TGTGCCACCAGTGACCAGAACAGGGGCACAGATACGCAGTATTTT.

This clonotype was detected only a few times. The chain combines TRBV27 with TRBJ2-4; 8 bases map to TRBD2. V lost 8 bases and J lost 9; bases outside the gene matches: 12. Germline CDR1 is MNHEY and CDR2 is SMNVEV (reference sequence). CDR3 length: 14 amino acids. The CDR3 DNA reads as TGTGCCAGCGTTTCTACGGGGGGGCCCCTCATTCAGTACTTC. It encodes CASVSTGGPLIQYF.

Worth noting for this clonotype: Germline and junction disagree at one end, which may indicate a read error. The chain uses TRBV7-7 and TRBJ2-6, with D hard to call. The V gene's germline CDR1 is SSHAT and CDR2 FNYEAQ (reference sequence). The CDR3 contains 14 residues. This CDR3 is CASSFTPGANVLTF. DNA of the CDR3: TGTGCTAGCAGCTTCACGCCAGGGGCCAACGTCCTGACTTTC.

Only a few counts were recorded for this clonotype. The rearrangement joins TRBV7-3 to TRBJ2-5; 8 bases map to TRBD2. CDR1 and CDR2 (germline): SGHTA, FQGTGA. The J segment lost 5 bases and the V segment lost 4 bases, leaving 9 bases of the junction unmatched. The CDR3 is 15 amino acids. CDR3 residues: CASSSSGGALETQYF. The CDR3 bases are TGTGCCAGCAGCTCATCGGGGGGGGCCTTGGAGACCCAGTACTTC.

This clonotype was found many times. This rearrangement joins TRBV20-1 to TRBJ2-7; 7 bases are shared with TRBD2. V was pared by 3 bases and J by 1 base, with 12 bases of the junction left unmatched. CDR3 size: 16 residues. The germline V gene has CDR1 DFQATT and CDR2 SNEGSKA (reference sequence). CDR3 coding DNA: TGCAGTGCTAGGGTTTTGGCTAGCGGTCCTTCCTACGAGCAGTACTTC. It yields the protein CSARVLASGPSYEQYF.

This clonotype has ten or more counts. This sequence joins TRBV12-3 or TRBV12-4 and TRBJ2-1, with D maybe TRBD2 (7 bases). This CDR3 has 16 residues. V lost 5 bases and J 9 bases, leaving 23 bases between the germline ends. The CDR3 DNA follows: TGTGCCAGCAGTAACCCTACGGGACCAAGGGGGGGTGAGCAGTTCTTC. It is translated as CASSNPTGPRGGEQFF.

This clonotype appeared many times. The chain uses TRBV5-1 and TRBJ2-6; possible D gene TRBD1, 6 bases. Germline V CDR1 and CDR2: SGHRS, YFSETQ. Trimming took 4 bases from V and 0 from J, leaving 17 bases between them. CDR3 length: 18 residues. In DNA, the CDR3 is TGCGCCAGCAGCCGGAACCCTCGGGACATCTCTGGGGCCAACGTCCTGACTTTC. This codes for CASSRNPRDISGANVLTF.

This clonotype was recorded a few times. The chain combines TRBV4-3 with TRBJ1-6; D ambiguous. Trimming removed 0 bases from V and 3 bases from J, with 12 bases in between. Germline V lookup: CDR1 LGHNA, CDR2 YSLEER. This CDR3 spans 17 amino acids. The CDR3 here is CASSQDAMRDYNSPLHF. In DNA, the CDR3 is TGCGCCAGCAGCCAAGACGCGATGCGAGACTATAATTCACCCCTCCACTTT.

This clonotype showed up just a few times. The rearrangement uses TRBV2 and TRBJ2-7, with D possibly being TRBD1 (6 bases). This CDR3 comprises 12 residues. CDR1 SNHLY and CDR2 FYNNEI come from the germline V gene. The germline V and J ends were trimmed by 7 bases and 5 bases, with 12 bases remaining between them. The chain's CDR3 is CASTTGTHEQYV. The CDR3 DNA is TGTGCCAGCACGACCGGGACACACGAGCAGTACGTC.

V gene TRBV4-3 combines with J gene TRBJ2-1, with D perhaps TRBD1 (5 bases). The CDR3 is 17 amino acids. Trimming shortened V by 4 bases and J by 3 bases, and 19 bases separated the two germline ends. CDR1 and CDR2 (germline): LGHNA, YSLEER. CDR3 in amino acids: CASSPGAAGGSYNEQFF. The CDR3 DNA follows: TGCGCCAGCAGCCCTGGGGCCGCAGGTGGTAGCTACAATGAGCAGTTCTTC.

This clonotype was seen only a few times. The CDR3 coding sequence is TGTGCCAGCGGTACCGACAGGAACTCTGGGGCCAACGTCCTGACTTTC. Encoded protein: CASGTDRNSGANVLTF. This rearrangement joins TRBV2 to TRBJ2-6; D possibly corresponds to TRBD1 (6 bases). The length of the CDR3 is 16 residues. The germline V gene has CDR1 SNHLY and CDR2 FYNNEI. V dropped 8 bases and J dropped 0 bases, with 14 bases sitting between them.

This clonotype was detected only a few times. This CDR3 reads CSARWGGNTGELFF. Written as DNA, the CDR3 is TGCAGTGCTAGATGGGGGGGGAACACCGGGGAGCTGTTTTTT. The chain employs TRBV20-1 and TRBJ2-2, with 7 bases fitting TRBD2. This CDR3 spans 14 amino acids. CDR1 is DFQATT, CDR2 SNEGSKA, per germline (reference sequence). With 2 bases clipped from V and 1 base from J, the junction kept 1 base outside the gene matches.

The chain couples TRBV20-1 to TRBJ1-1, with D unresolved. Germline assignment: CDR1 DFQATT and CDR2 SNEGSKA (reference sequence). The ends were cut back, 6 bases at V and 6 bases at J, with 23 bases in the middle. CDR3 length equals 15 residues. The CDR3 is CSADSPVVKNSEAFF. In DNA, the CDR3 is TGCAGTGCGGATTCCCCCGTAGTGAAAAACTCTGAAGCTTTCTTT.

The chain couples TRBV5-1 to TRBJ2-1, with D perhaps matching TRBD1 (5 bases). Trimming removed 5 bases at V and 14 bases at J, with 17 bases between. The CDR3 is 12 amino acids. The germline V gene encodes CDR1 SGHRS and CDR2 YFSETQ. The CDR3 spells CASSMTARSEFF. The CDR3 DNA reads TGCGCCAGCAGTATGACAGCTAGATCGGAGTTCTTC.

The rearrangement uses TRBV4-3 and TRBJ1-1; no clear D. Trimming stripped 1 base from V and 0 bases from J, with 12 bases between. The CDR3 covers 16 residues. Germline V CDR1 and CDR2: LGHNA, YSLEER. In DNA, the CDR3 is TGCGCCAGCAGCCAAGGTCGGGCGGATATGAACACTGAAGCTTTCTTT. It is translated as CASSQGRADMNTEAFF.